Listed here is a single T cell receptor (beta chain). This record comes from a study of blood T cell repertoires in COVID-19. TCRdb's copy holds only in-frame clones and misses some; the assay was immunoSEQ multiplex PCR. The sample records 110,000 or so clones, roughly 88% being singletons. V gave up 5 bases and J gave up 6 bases, with 7 bases separating them. Germline assignment: CDR1 GTSNPN and CDR2 SVGIG (reference sequence). The CDR3 length is 11 residues. The chain combines TRBV30 with TRBJ2-2; D gene uncertain. This TCR was sampled from a woman between 65 and 79 years old who had recovered from COVID-19. Source material: peripheral blood. The CDR3 protein is CAWDFSGELFF. The CDR3 DNA follows: TGTGCCTGGGACTTTTCCGGGGAGCTGTTTTTT.